Presented here are 28 T cell receptor beta chains from one specimen sequenced in a study of CD8 T cells in Susac syndrome. Roughly 0.45 to 1 ug RNA was reverse transcribed with random hexamers. MiXCR, applied by TCRdb to the immunoSEQ multiplex PCR reads, yields one record per CDR3 protein. This sample has approximately 190,000 distinct CDR3 sequences, with 93% found just once. Sequencing was carried out using CD4+ T cells from PBMCs. These receptors originate from a human donor in good health.

This clonotype showed up just a few times. This rearrangement joins TRBV14 to TRBJ2-5, with TRBD1 matching 7 bases. V shed 2 bases, J shed 6 bases, and the junction held 6 bases outside the gene matches. The CDR3 length is 14 residues. CDR1 and CDR2 from the germline V gene are SGHDN and FVKESK. CDR3 nucleotide sequence: TGTGCCAGCAGCCAACTCGGACAGGTTCAGACCCAGTACTTC. Translating gives CASSQLGQVQTQYF.

V and J are TRBV5-1 and TRBJ2-7, with D unclear. The CDR3 sequence is 15 residues long. V was trimmed by 2 bases and J by 4 bases, leaving 16 bases between them. Germline CDR1 and CDR2: SGHRS and YFSETQ. This chain's CDR3 is CASSFDDARPYEQYF. The CDR3 DNA follows: TGCGCCAGCAGCTTCGATGACGCCCGCCCTTACGAGCAGTACTTC. The whole variable domain, remainder taken from reference TRBV5-1 and TRBJ2-7, is KAGVTQTPRYLIKTRGQQVTLSCSPISGHRSVSWYQQTPGQGLQFLFEYFSETQRNKGNFPGRFSGRQFSNSRSEMNVSTLELGDSALYLCASSFDDARPYEQYFGPGTRLTVT.

The chain has TRBV19 and TRBJ1-1; D is unresolved. Per germline, CDR1 LNHDA and CDR2 SQIVND (reference sequence). The CDR3 has 13 amino acids. V was shortened by 7 bases and J by 1 base, with 10 bases between the two germline ends. The CDR3, as DNA: TGTGCCAGTATGGCCACCGCGAACACTGAAGCTTTCTTT. Its protein product is CASMATANTEAFF.

V is TRBV12-3 or TRBV12-4 and J is TRBJ2-2, with 12 bases aligning to TRBD1. V was pared by 3 bases and J by 4 bases, with 3 bases of the junction left unmatched. This CDR3 contains 16 residues. The CDR3 spells CASSLGQGAGTGELFF. The DNA of the CDR3 is TGTGCCAGCAGTTTGGGACAGGGGGCTGGCACCGGGGAGCTGTTTTTT.

The chain has TRBV9 and TRBJ1-5; 7 nucleotides match TRBD1. CDR1 SGDLS and CDR2 YYNGEE come from the germline V gene. V was clipped by 3 bases and J by 4 bases; unmatched bases: 4. The CDR3 loop spans 14 amino acids. CDR3 sequence (DNA): TGTGCCAGCAGCGAAGGGACAGTAAATCAGCCCCAGCATTTT. This sequence encodes CASSEGTVNQPQHF. Supplemented by reference TRBV9 and TRBJ1-5, the full variable domain reads DSGVTQTPKHLITATGQRVTLRCSPRSGDLSVYWYQQSLDQGLQFLIQYYNGEERAKGNILERFSAQQFPDLHSELNLSSLELGDSALYFCASSEGTVNQPQHFGDGTRLSIL.

The chain is built from TRBV7-3 and TRBJ2-7, with unresolved D. Germline V CDR1 and CDR2: SGHTA, FQGTGA. The CDR3 totals 15 residues. With 3 bases removed from V and 0 bases from J, the gap between germline ends came to 12 bases. The CDR3 region has the DNA TGTGCCAGCAGCTTTGGACGGCCCGGCTCCTACGAGCAGTACGTC. Protein sequence: CASSFGRPGSYEQYV.

The chain recombines TRBV5-1 with TRBJ2-5; D unresolved. V was pared by 0 bases and J by 0 bases, with 12 bases between. The CDR3 covers 16 residues. Germline V gene sequence: CDR1 SGHRS, CDR2 YFSETQ. DNA for the CDR3: TGCGCCAGCAGCTTGGGATATGGCAGAAACCAAGAGACCCAGTACTTC. It yields the protein CASSLGYGRNQETQYF.

This clonotype was seen more than once but under ten times. The rearrangement links TRBV11-1 to TRBJ2-5; TRBD1 agrees at 7 bases. With 5 bases clipped from V and 4 bases from J, the junction kept 4 bases outside the gene matches. Germline CDR1 is SGHAT and CDR2 is FQDESV (reference sequence). This CDR3 comprises 13 residues. CDR3 sequence: CASSVNRGETQYF. The DNA of the CDR3 is TGTGCCAGCAGCGTGAACAGGGGAGAGACCCAGTACTTC. The full variable domain, completed using reference TRBV11-1 and TRBJ2-5, is EAEVAQSPRYKITEKSQAVAFWCDPISGHATLYWYRQILGQGPELLVQFQDESVVDDSQLPKDRFSAERLKGVDSTLKIQPAELGDSAMYLCASSVNRGETQYFGPGTRLLVL.

The rearrangement joins TRBV19 to TRBJ1-5, with 11 bases that match TRBD1. Trimming cost V 4 bases and J 11 bases; bases outside gene matches: 7. Germline-derived CDR1 and CDR2 are LNHDA and SQIVND (reference sequence). The CDR3 totals 14 residues. The CDR3 is CASSSGQGAIAQHF. Here the CDR3 DNA reads TGTGCCAGTAGTAGCGGACAGGGGGCCATAGCCCAGCATTTT.

The chain uses TRBV19 and TRBJ2-4, with D possibly TRBD1 on 6 matching bases. Per the germline V gene, CDR1 is LNHDA and CDR2 is SQIVND (reference sequence). CDR3 length: 13 residues. V dropped 5 bases and J dropped 8 bases, with 13 bases sitting between them. CDR3 nucleotide sequence: TGTGCCAGTAGTGTCACAGGGAGTCACATTCAGTACTTC. This gives the protein CASSVTGSHIQYF.

This clonotype has just one count. The rearrangement joins TRBV7-6 to TRBJ1-1; 12 bases are shared with TRBD1. Germline CDR1 and CDR2: SGHVS and FNYEAQ. Unmatched junction bases numbered 11, after V lost 5 bases and J lost 4 bases. The CDR3 loop spans 17 amino acids. The DNA for the CDR3 is TGTGCCAGCAGCCGTGGGACAGGGGGCTCCCGGGCCACTGAAGCTTTCTTT. Protein sequence: CASSRGTGGSRATEAFF.

The chain couples TRBV7-6 to TRBJ2-7; possible D gene TRBD1, 5 bases. Trimming pared 4 bases from V and 2 bases from J, leaving 9 bases between. Per germline, CDR1 SGHVS and CDR2 FNYEAQ. CDR3 length: 13 residues. In DNA form, the CDR3 reads TGTGCCAGCAGCTCCGACAGCACCTACGAGCAGTACTTC. It yields the protein CASSSDSTYEQYF.

V and J are TRBV10-3 and TRBJ1-1; 7 bases match TRBD1. V shed 3 bases, J shed 1 base, and the junction held 2 bases outside the gene matches. Germline CDR1 reads ENHRY; CDR2 reads SYGVKD. CDR3 length: 14 amino acids. CDR3 residues: CAISDSGGNTEAFF. The CDR3 DNA sequence: TGTGCCATCAGTGATTCAGGGGGGAACACTGAAGCTTTCTTT.

There are a few counts of this clonotype. The rearrangement uses TRBV24-1 and TRBJ2-7; D is uncertain. Germline lookup yields CDR1 KGHDR and CDR2 SFDVKD. Trimming left V 6 bases short and J 5 bases short, with 10 bases between. This CDR3 contains 12 residues. Here the CDR3 DNA reads TGTGCCACCAGTTATGCGCCGGACGAGCAGTACGTC. This translates into CATSYAPDEQYV.

The chain employs TRBV5-6 and TRBJ2-7; the match to TRBD1 covers 9 bases. Unmatched junction bases numbered 4, after V lost 4 bases and J lost 2 bases. The CDR3 covers 14 residues. In germline, CDR1 is SGHDT, CDR2 YYEEEE. The CDR3: CASSGTGNPYEQYV. CDR3 coding DNA: TGTGCCAGCAGCGGGACAGGGAACCCCTACGAGCAGTACGTC.

This rearrangement joins TRBV5-1 to TRBJ1-1; 9 nucleotides agree with TRBD1. Germline V gene data show CDR1 as SGHRS and CDR2 as YFSETQ. CDR3 size: 15 residues. Germline trimming cut 4 bases from V and 4 bases from J; bases unmatched to any gene: 8. CDR3 in amino acids: CASSMDRGVGTEAFF. In nucleotides, the CDR3 is TGCGCCAGCAGCATGGACAGGGGAGTTGGCACTGAAGCTTTCTTT.

The rearrangement links TRBV2 to TRBJ2-6, with a possible D match to TRBD2 (5 bases). The V end lost 6 bases, the J end lost 2 bases, and 11 bases lay between the germline ends. Germline CDR1 reads SNHLY; CDR2 reads FYNNEI. CDR3 length: 15 amino acids. The CDR3 bases are TGTGCCAGCAGGGAGGTTATGACTGGGGCCAACGTCCTGACTTTC. It specifies CASREVMTGANVLTF.

In this sample, this clonotype turned up once. V and J are TRBV12-3 or TRBV12-4 and TRBJ1-1; possibly TRBD1 for D (5 bases). Trimming left V 2 bases short and J 3 bases short, with 7 bases between. This CDR3 comprises 13 residues. As DNA, the CDR3 is TGTGCCAGCAGTTTAAAACAGGACACTGAAGCTTTCTTT. Its protein is CASSLKQDTEAFF.

The chain joins TRBV7-8 to TRBJ1-2; a possible D gene is TRBD1 (6 bases). CDR3 size: 14 residues. Per the germline V gene, CDR1 is SGHVS and CDR2 is FQNEAQ. Trimming shortened V by 4 bases and J by 3 bases, and 12 bases separated the two germline ends. In DNA, the CDR3 is TGTGCCAGCAGCTGGACAGTCCAGGACTATGGCTACACCTTC. As protein: CASSWTVQDYGYTF.

The chain combines TRBV12-3 or TRBV12-4 with TRBJ1-4, with 10 bases lining up with TRBD1. Trimming at V came to 6 bases and at J to 7 bases, leaving 11 bases not matched to a gene. The CDR3 has 16 residues. The CDR3 loop reads CASSRRAGQGIEKLFF. The CDR3 DNA sequence: TGTGCCAGCAGCCGGCGGGCGGGACAGGGGATTGAAAAACTGTTTTTT.

The chain carries TRBV24-1 and TRBJ2-1, with 11 bases identical to TRBD2. The germline CDR1 and CDR2 sequences are KGHDR and SFDVKD. After removal of 9 bases from V and 3 bases from J, the junction contained 12 bases not matched to a gene. The CDR3 is 17 amino acids. Written as DNA, the CDR3 is TGTGCCACCGGATCTCACACCGGGACTAGCGGCTACAATGAGCAGTTCTTC. Translated: CATGSHTGTSGYNEQFF.

The chain joins TRBV3-1 to TRBJ2-2, with 7 bases that match TRBD1. CDR1 is LGHDT, CDR2 YNNKEL, per germline (reference sequence). After removal of 7 bases from V and 0 bases from J, the junction contained 5 bases not matched to a gene. CDR3 length equals 15 residues. This CDR3 is CASKAGTANTGELFF. The DNA of the CDR3 is TGTGCCAGCAAAGCCGGGACAGCGAACACCGGGGAGCTGTTTTTT.

The chain employs TRBV12-3 or TRBV12-4 and TRBJ1-2, with D maybe TRBD1 (5 bases). The V gene lost 6 bases and the J gene lost 11 bases, with 13 bases spanning the gap. This CDR3 spans 11 amino acids. The CDR3 protein is CASSQGPRYTF. CDR3 bases: TGTGCCAGCAGCCAGGGACCCCGTTACACCTTC.

The chain uses TRBV14 and TRBJ2-7, with unresolved D. Trimming left V 1 base short and J 6 bases short, with 10 bases between. This CDR3 is built from 13 residues. From germline, CDR1 is SGHDN and CDR2 FVKESK. CDR3 in amino acids: CASSQGQLGEQYF. CDR3 nucleotide sequence: TGTGCCAGCAGCCAAGGACAATTGGGCGAGCAGTACTTC.

This chain joins TRBV19 and TRBJ2-7, with TRBD1 matching 8 bases. The ends lost 3 bases at V and 3 bases at J; junction bases unmatched: 4. CDR3 size: 14 residues. Germline values: CDR1 LNHDA, CDR2 SQIVND (reference sequence). CDR3 residues: CASSIPGTGYEQYF. The CDR3 region has the DNA TGTGCCAGTAGTATCCCCGGGACAGGCTACGAGCAGTACTTC.

The chain couples TRBV7-2 to TRBJ1-1; D might be TRBD1 (5 bases). This CDR3 spans 14 amino acids. V was cut by 5 bases and J by 6 bases, with 16 bases left in between. CDR1 is SGHTA, CDR2 FQGNSA, per germline. CDR3 nucleotide sequence: TGTGCCAGCAGCGTCGGGGCCGGGGGAGCTGAAGCTTTCTTT. Translating it yields CASSVGAGGAEAFF.

The chain has TRBV7-2 and TRBJ2-5; 12 bases match TRBD2. The CDR3 consists of 17 residues. Germline V lookup: CDR1 SGHTA, CDR2 FQGNSA. Unmatched junction bases numbered 9, after V lost 3 bases and J lost 4 bases. CDR3 amino acids: CASSFGLAGLSGETQYF. CDR3 sequence (DNA): TGTGCCAGCAGCTTCGGACTAGCGGGGCTGAGTGGAGAGACCCAGTACTTC.

The V gene is TRBV12-3 or TRBV12-4, the J gene TRBJ2-3; D is unclear. CDR3 length: 12 amino acids. The V end was cut by 5 bases, the J end by 5 bases, with 8 bases between. CDR3 bases: TGTGCCAGCAGTCCCTCCTTAGATACGCAGTATTTT. Its translation is CASSPSLDTQYF.